The rows below give T cell receptor beta chains drawn from one sample of a study of T cell changes during pregnancy in multiple sclerosis. Measured with immunoSEQ multiplex PCR; TCRdb has only the in-frame clones, and not every one. Of tens of thousands of clones listed, 90% were seen once; the top ten hold around 10%. The source was CD8+ T cells from peripheral blood mononuclear cells, collected before pregnancy. Source of these receptors: a female donor with multiple sclerosis, enrolled in a pregnancy study. CDR3s include the opening cysteine and the closing phenylalanine or tryptophan. The D gene is left open where the match is weak. Some rows mark clone size as missing; the rest say once, few, many or name a class of expanded clone.

clone_size d_call j_call v_call cdr3_length cdr3_nt cdr3_aa
. . TRBJ2-1 TRBV11-2 16 TGTGCCAGCAGCTTAATGGTAGCGGTTGGTTACAATGAGCAGTTCTTC CASSLMVAVGYNEQFF
. . TRBJ2-6 TRBV27 20 TGTGCCAGCAGCCTGAATTCAGGGGTTGAGGAGATGGGTGGGGCCAACGTCCTGACTTTC CASSLNSGVEEMGGANVLTF
. TRBD2 TRBJ2-3 TRBV2 16 TGTGCCAGCACCCGTAGCGGGAGCTCGAACACAGATACGCAGTATTTT CASTRSGSSNTDTQYF
. TRBD1 TRBJ2-5 TRBV9 14 TGTGCCAGCAGCGCCAGGACAGGGGTGGAGACCCAGTACTTC CASSARTGVETQYF
. TRBD1 TRBJ1-1 TRBV5-6 13 TGTGCCAGCAGAGTACAGGGGGCCCCTGAAGCTTTCTTT CASRVQGAPEAFF
. . TRBJ1-2 TRBV30 14 TGTGCCTGGAGTATTAGGGACACTAGCTATGGCTACACCTTC CAWSIRDTSYGYTF
. . TRBJ1-4 TRBV7-6 16 TGTGCCAGCAGCTCAGAGTACAGGCTCGGTAATGAAAAACTGTTTTTT CASSSEYRLGNEKLFF
once TRBD1 TRBJ2-5 TRBV7-3 15 TGTGCCAGCAGCTTGGGACAGGGGGCGCAAGAGACCCAGTACTTC CASSLGQGAQETQYF
. TRBD1 TRBJ2-3 TRBV15 15 TGTGCCACCAGCTCCCGGGACAGAGACACAGATACGCAGTATTTT CATSSRDRDTDTQYF
. TRBD1 TRBJ1-3 TRBV5-1 16 TGCGCCAGCAGCGGGGCCCAGGGGGCAAGAGGAAACACCATATATTTT CASSGAQGARGNTIYF
. TRBD1 TRBJ1-1 TRBV6-1 19 TGTGCCAGCAGTGATCTCGGGACAGGGATCGGTTGGGGCTGGGCTGAAGCTTTCTTT CASSDLGTGIGWGWAEAFF
. TRBD2 TRBJ2-7 TRBV5-6 18 TGTGCCAGCAGCTCTCCCGGGACTAGCGGGCCTAAACTGCACGAGCAGTACTTC CASSSPGTSGPKLHEQYF
. TRBD1 TRBJ1-1 TRBV5-7 16 TGTGCCAGCAGCTTGGAACAGGGGGCCGGAGTCACTGAAGCTTTCTTT CASSLEQGAGVTEAFF
. . TRBJ1-5 TRBV19 16 TGTGCCAGTAGCACATGGACGGGGATTAGCAATCAGCCCCAGCATTTT CASSTWTGISNQPQHF
medium-sized TRBD2 TRBJ2-3 TRBV6-4 15 TGTGCCAGCACGTCTTCTAGCGGGGGGTTAGATACGCAGTATTTT CASTSSSGGLDTQYF
once . TRBJ2-7 TRBV2 11 TGTGCCAGCAGTGACAGTTACGAGCAGTACTTC CASSDSYEQYF
. TRBD1 TRBJ1-1 TRBV7-9 13 TGTGCCAGCAGCTTAGGAGGACAGGTCGAAGCTTTCTTT CASSLGGQVEAFF
. TRBD1 TRBJ1-1 TRBV4-1 15 TGCGCCAGCAGCCAAGAGAAGGGGGCGAACACTGAAGCTTTCTTT CASSQEKGANTEAFF
. TRBD1 TRBJ1-2 TRBV2 13 TGTGCCAGGGAAGACAGGGGGAACTATGGCTACACCTTC CAREDRGNYGYTF
. TRBD2 TRBJ2-1 TRBV18 17 TGTGCCAGCTCACCATTGGGACTAGCGGGGGAATACAATGAGCAGTTCTTC CASSPLGLAGEYNEQFF
. . TRBJ2-7 TRBV27 16 TGTGCCAGCAGCCAAGGGTGGCCGGGGAGCTCCTACGAGCAGTACTTC CASSQGWPGSSYEQYF
. . TRBJ1-1 TRBV6-5 15 TGTGCCAGCAGTTACTACAGGTCCCTGAACACTGAAGCTTTCTTT CASSYYRSLNTEAFF
. TRBD1 TRBJ2-3 TRBV5-1 15 TGCGCCAGCAGCTTGGCCGAACAGGGGCCAGATACGCAGTATTTT CASSLAEQGPDTQYF
. . TRBJ1-2 TRBV4-3 15 TGCGCCAGCAGCCAAGTGCAGGGAAGGGCCTATGGCTACACCTTC CASSQVQGRAYGYTF
. TRBD2 TRBJ2-5 TRBV5-6 14 TGTGCCAGCAGCCCGGGACTACCACAAGAGACCCAGTACTTC CASSPGLPQETQYF
. . TRBJ2-3 TRBV4-1 16 TGCGCCAGCAGCCAAGATGGGACTGCATGGACAGATACGCAGTATTTT CASSQDGTAWTDTQYF
few . TRBJ1-1 TRBV5-1 13 TGCGCCAGCAGCTTAGGGGGGGGCACTGAAGCTTTCTTT CASSLGGGTEAFF
. . TRBJ1-2 TRBV27 17 TGTGCCAGCAGTCCGACCGACGGAGTAGGTTTCCTTACTGGCTACACCTTC CASSPTDGVGFLTGYTF
. TRBD1 TRBJ1-2 TRBV7-8 16 TGTGCCAGCAGCGAAAACAGGGGGCGGCTTAACTATGGCTACACCTTC CASSENRGRLNYGYTF